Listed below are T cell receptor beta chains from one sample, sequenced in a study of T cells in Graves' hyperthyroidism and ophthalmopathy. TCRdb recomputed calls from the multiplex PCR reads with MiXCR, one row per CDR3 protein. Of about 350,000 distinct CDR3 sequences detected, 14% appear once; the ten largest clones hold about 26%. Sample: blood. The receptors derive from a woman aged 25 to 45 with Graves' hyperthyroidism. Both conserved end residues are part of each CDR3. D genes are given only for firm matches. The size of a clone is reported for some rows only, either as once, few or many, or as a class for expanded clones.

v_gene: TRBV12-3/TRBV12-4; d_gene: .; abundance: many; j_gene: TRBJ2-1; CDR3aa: CATTTVGAEQFF; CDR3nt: TGTGCCACCACAACCGTCGGTGCTGAGCAGTTCTTC
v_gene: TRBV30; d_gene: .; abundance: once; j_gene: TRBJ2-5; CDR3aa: CAWSVGGTHFF; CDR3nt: TGTGCCTGGAGTGTAGGGGGGACCCACTTCTTC
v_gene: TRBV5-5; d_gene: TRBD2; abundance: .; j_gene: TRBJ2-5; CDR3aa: CASSSPAGRVETQYF; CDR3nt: TGTGCCAGCAGCTCCCCAGCGGGACGCGTGGAGACCCAGTACTTC
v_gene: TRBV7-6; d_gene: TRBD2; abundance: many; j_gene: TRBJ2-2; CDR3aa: CASSLRLAENTGELFF; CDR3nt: TGTGCCAGCAGCTTAAGGCTAGCGGAAAACACCGGGGAGCTGTTTTTT
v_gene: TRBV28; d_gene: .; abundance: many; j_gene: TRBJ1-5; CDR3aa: CASSPYGNQPQHF; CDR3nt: TGTGCCAGCAGCCCGTATGGCAATCAGCCCCAGCATTTT
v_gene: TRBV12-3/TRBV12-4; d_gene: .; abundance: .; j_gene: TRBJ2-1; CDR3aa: CASSPGGGDQFF; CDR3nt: TGTGCCAGCAGCCCCGGAGGGGGAGATCAGTTCTTC
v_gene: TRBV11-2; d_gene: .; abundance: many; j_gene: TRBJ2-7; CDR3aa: CASSLWGLDYEQYF; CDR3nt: TGTGCCAGCAGTCTGTGGGGTCTGGACTACGAGCAGTACTTC
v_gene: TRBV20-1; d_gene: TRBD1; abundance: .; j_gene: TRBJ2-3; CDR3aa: CSAKGTGGITDTQYF; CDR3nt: TGCAGTGCTAAGGGTACAGGGGGGATTACAGATACGCAGTATTTT
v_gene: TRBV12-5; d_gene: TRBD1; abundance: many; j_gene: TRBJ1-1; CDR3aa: CASGSGQGKVTEAFF; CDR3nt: TGTGCTAGTGGTTCCGGACAGGGAAAGGTCACTGAAGCTTTCTTT
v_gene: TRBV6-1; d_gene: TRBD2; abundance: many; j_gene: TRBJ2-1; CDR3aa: CASSGRSGRVHEQFF; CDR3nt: TGTGCCAGCAGTGGTCGTAGCGGGAGGGTCCATGAGCAGTTCTTC
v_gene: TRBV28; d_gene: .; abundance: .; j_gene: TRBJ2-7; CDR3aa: CASSWQRAYYEQYF; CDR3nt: TGTGCCAGCAGTTGGCAGCGGGCCTACTACGAGCAGTACTTC
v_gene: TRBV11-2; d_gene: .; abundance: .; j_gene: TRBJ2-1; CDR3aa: CASSLMGRRVNEQFF; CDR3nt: TGTGCCAGCAGCTTAATGGGACGGAGAGTCAATGAGCAGTTCTTC
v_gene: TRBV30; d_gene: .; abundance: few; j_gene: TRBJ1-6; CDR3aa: CAWSADGNSPLHF; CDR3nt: TGTGCCTGGAGTGCAGACGGCAATTCACCCCTCCACTTT
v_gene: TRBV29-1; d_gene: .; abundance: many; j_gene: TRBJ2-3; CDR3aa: CSVGGGDTQYF; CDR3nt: TGCAGCGTTGGAGGTGGGGATACGCAGTATTTT
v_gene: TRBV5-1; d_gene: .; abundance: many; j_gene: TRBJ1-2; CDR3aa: CASSLEAGSGYTF; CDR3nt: TGCGCCAGCAGCTTGGAGGCCGGGAGTGGCTACACCTTC
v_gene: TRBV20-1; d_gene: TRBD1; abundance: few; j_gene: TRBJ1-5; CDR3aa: CSASTGTGGNQPQHF; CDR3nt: TGCAGTGCTTCCACAGGGACAGGGGGAAATCAGCCCCAGCATTTT
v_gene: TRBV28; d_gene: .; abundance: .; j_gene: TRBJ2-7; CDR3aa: CASRPPGPGSEQYF; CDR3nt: TGTGCCAGCAGACCACCGGGACCGGGAAGCGAGCAGTACTTC
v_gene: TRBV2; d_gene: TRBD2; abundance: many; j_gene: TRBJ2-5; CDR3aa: CASRSPSSGRGRWHSEETQYF; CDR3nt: TGTGCCAGCAGAAGCCCCTCTAGCGGGAGGGGGAGATGGCACAGCGAAGAGACCCAGTACTTC
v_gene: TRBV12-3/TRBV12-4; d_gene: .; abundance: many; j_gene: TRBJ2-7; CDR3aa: CASSLALAAIEQYF; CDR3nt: TGTGCCAGCAGTTTAGCGCTGGCGGCGATCGAGCAGTACTTC
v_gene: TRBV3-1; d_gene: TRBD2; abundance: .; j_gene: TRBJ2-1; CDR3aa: CASSPPGLAGVYEQFF; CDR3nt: TGTGCCAGCAGTCCTCCGGGACTAGCGGGAGTATATGAGCAGTTCTTC
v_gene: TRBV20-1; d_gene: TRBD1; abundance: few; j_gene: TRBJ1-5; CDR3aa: CSAIPTGGRSNQPQHF; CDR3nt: TGCAGTGCTATCCCAACAGGGGGCCGTAGCAATCAGCCCCAGCATTTT
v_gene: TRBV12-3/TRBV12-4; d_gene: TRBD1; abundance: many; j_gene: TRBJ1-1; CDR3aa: CASRGQSNTEAFF; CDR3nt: TGTGCCAGCAGGGGACAGTCGAACACTGAAGCTTTCTTT
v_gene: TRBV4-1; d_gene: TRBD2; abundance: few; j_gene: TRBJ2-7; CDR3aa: CASSHPAGGTYEQYF; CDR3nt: TGCGCCAGCAGCCATCCGGCGGGAGGCACCTACGAGCAGTACTTC
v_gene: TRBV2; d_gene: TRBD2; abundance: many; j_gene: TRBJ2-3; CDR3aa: CASSPGTSGRASDTQYF; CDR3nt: TGTGCGAGCTCCCCCGGGACTAGCGGGAGGGCATCCGATACGCAGTATTTT
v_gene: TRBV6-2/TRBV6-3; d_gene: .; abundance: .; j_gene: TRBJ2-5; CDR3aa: CASRSAGAQETQYF; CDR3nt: TGTGCCAGCAGAAGCGCAGGGGCCCAAGAGACCCAGTACTTC
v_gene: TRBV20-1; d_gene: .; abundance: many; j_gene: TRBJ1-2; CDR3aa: CSARGPGWEANYGYTF; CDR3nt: TGCAGTGCTAGAGGGCCAGGGTGGGAAGCTAACTATGGCTACACCTTC
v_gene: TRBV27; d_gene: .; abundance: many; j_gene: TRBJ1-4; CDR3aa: CACCRARGEKLFF; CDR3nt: TGTGCCTGCTGTAGGGCCAGGGGAGAAAAACTGTTTTTT
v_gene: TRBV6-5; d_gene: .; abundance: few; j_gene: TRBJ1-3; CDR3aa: CASSYSRVLSGNTIYF; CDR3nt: TGTGCCAGCAGTTACTCCCGGGTCCTCTCTGGAAACACCATATATTTT
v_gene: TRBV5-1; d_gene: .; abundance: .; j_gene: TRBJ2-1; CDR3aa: CASSSDPKNYNEQFF; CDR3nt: TGCGCCAGCAGCTCCGACCCCAAAAACTACAATGAGCAGTTCTTC
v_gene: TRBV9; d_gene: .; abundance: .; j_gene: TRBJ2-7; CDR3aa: CTSSLTSQPYEQYF; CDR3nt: TGTACCAGCAGCCTAACAAGCCAACCCTACGAGCAGTACTTC
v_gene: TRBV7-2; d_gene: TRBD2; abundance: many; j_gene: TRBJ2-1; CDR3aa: CASSLLAGGQGEQFF; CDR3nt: TGTGCCAGCAGCCTACTAGCGGGAGGCCAGGGGGAGCAGTTCTTC
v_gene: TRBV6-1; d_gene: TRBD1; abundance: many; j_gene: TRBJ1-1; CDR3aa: CASRSDRGADFEAFF; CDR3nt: TGTGCCAGCAGATCTGACAGGGGGGCAGACTTTGAAGCTTTCTTT
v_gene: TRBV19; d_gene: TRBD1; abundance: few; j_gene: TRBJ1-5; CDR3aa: CASRPFDRGHSNQPQHF; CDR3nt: TGTGCCAGTAGGCCCTTTGACAGGGGGCATAGCAATCAGCCCCAGCATTTT
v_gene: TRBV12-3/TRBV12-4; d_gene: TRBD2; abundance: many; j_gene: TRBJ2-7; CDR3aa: CASSGALAGVSYEQYF; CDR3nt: TGTGCCAGCAGTGGGGCGCTAGCGGGAGTTTCTTACGAGCAGTACTTC
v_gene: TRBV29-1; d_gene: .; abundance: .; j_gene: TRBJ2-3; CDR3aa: CSAPIAGTDTQYF; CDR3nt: TGCAGCGCCCCGATAGCAGGCACAGATACGCAGTATTTT
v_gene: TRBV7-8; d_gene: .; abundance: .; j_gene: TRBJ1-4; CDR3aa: CASSLGRAFGRISEKLFF; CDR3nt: TGTGCCAGCAGCTTAGGCCGTGCCTTCGGACGGATTAGTGAAAAACTGTTTTTT
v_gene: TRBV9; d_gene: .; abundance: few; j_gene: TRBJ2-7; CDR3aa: CASSVGPGSSEQYF; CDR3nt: TGTGCCAGCAGCGTAGGCCCAGGGAGTAGCGAGCAGTACTTC
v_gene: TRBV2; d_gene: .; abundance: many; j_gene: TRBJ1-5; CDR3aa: CASSPGFNQPQHF; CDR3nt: TGTGCCAGCAGTCCAGGGTTCAATCAGCCCCAGCATTTT
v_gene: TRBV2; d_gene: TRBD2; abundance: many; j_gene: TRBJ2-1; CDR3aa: CASSELGTTLPGGQFF; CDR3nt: TGTGCCAGCAGTGAGTTGGGGACTACCCTCCCTGGGGGGCAGTTCTTC
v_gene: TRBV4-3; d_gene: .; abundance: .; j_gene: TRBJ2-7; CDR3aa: CASSQEGRSKQYF; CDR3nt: TGCGCCAGCAGCCAAGAAGGGCGTTCCAAGCAGTACTTC
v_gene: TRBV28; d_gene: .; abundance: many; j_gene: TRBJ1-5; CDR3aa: CASSLSGYGNQPQHF; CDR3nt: TGTGCCAGCAGTTTATCGGGATACGGCAATCAGCCCCAGCATTTT
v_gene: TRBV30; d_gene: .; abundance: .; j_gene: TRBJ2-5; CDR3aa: CAWMGTDQETQYF; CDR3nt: TGTGCCTGGATGGGGACGGACCAAGAGACCCAGTACTTC
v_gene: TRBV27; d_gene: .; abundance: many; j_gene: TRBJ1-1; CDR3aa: CASSLFSVPNTEAFF; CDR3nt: TGTGCCAGCAGTTTATTTTCCGTACCGAACACTGAAGCTTTCTTT
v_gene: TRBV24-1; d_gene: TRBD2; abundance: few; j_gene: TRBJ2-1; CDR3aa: CATSDPAGTSDYEQFF; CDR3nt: TGTGCCACCAGTGATCCGGCCGGGACTAGTGACTATGAGCAGTTCTTC
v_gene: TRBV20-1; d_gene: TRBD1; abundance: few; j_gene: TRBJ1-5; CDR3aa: CSAVDRKTLWQPQHF; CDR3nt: TGCAGTGCCGTGGACAGGAAGACTCTCTGGCAGCCCCAGCATTTT
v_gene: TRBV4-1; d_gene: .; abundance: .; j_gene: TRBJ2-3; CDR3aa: CASSHAGSTDTQYF; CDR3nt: TGCGCCAGCAGCCATGCAGGGTCGACAGATACGCAGTATTTT
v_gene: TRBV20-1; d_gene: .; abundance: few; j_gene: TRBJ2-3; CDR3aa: CSAPRLGGDTDTQYF; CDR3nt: TGCAGTGCTCCTCGACTGGGGGGAGACACAGATACGCAGTATTTT
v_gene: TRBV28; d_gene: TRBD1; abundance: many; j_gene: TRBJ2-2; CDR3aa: CASRSGTGSTGELFF; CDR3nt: TGTGCCAGCAGATCCGGGACAGGGAGTACCGGGGAGCTGTTTTTT
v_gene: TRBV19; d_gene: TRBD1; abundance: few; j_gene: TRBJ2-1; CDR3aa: CASRIGPVGQGSNEQFF; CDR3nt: TGTGCCAGTAGGATCGGACCTGTCGGACAGGGGAGTAATGAGCAGTTCTTC
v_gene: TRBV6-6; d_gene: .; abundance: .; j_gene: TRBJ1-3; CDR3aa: CASSYSAGSGNTIYF; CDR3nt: TGTGCCAGCAGTTACTCAGCTGGGTCTGGAAACACCATATATTTT
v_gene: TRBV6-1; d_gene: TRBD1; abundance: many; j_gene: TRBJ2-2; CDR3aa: CASRAGTGVLTGELFF; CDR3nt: TGTGCCAGCAGGGCCGGGACAGGGGTCCTGACCGGGGAGCTGTTTTTT
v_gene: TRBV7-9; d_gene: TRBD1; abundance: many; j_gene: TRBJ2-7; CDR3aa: CASSSPDRGTGYEQYF; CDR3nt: TGTGCCAGCAGCTCCCCCGACAGGGGGACAGGGTACGAGCAGTACTTC
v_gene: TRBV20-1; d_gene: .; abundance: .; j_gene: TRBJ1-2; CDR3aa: CSAGRPDSSLYGYTF; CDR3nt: TGCAGTGCCGGGCGGCCGGACAGCTCCTTGTATGGCTACACCTTC
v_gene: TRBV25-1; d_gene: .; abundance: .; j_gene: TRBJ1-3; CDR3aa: CASMGNTIYF; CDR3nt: TGTGCCAGCATGGGCAACACCATATATTTT